One sample yielded the 2 T cell receptor beta chains listed below, sequenced in a study of shared clonotypes between healthy human individuals. The method was immunoSEQ multiplex PCR; TCRdb's version includes in-frame clones alone and lacks a portion of them. The data show about 1 million clones, with 75% seen just once and approximately 1.5% held by the top ten. The sequencing sample was made of memory CD4+ T cells sorted from blood. Stated subset: CD45RA-negative fraction. The receptors originated from a man between 18 and 35 years old in good health.

The chain carries TRBV5-5 and TRBJ2-3, with D perhaps matching TRBD1 (6 bases). Trimming shortened V by 4 bases and J by 0 bases, and 15 bases separated the two germline ends. CDR3 length: 16 residues. CDR1 and CDR2 (germline): SGHKS, YYEKEE (reference sequence). The CDR3 spells CASSITGRSSTDTQYF. The CDR3 DNA follows: TGTGCCAGCAGCATAACAGGGAGATCTAGCACAGATACGCAGTATTTT.

V usage is TRBV2 and J usage is TRBJ2-7; TRBD1 matches 10 bases. V lost 6 bases to trimming and J lost 0 bases; unmatched junction nucleotides: 2. Germline-derived CDR1 and CDR2 are SNHLY and FYNNEI. The CDR3 runs to 14 residues. The CDR3 DNA follows: TGTGCCAGCAGCGGGGACAGGGGCTCCTACGAGCAGTACTTC. Amino acids: CASSGDRGSYEQYF.